The next 6 T cell receptor beta chains were all read from a single sample in a study of cytomegalovirus exposure and HLA in healthy donors. Amplification used 60 Vbeta primers and 13 Jbeta primers. Clones were sequenced by immunoSEQ multiplex PCR, and TCRdb holds only the in-frame ones, with some missing. This sample yields about 190,000 clones, of which approximately 82% are seen a single time; approximately 1.6% belongs to the top ten. Sequenced input: PBMCs. All receptors come from a man aged 35 to 55 in good health and CMV-seropositive.

The chain joins TRBV29-1 to TRBJ1-3; TRBD1 aligns across 9 bases. CDR1 and CDR2 from the germline V gene are SQVTM and ANQGSEA. The CDR3 runs to 11 residues. CDR3 in amino acids: CGTGTGNTIYF. Here the CDR3 DNA reads TGCGGGACAGGGACTGGAAACACCATATATTTT.

The chain uses TRBV7-9 and TRBJ2-7, with a weak D call TRBD2 (5 bases). CDR1 is SEHNR and CDR2 is FQNEAQ in the germline V gene (reference sequence). V was clipped by 3 bases and J by 12 bases, with 18 bases between them. The CDR3 has 13 amino acids. The chain's CDR3 is CASSFTGLSYLYF. The DNA for the CDR3 is TGTGCCAGCAGCTTCACGGGATTATCCTATCTGTACTTC. Variable domain in full (rest from reference TRBV7-9 and TRBJ2-7): DTGVSQNPRHKITKRGQNVTFRCDPISEHNRLYWYRQTLGQGPEFLTYFQNEAQLEKSRLLSDRFSAERPKGSFSTLEIQRTEQGDSAMYLCASSFTGLSYLYFGPGTRLTVT.

The chain is built from TRBV6-5 and TRBJ2-5; TRBD2 might be the D (5 bases). The V end lost 2 bases, the J end lost 4 bases, and 5 bases lay between the germline ends. The length of the CDR3 is 12 residues. CDR1 MNHEY and CDR2 SVGAGI come from the germline V gene. The CDR3 sequence: CASSYEGETQYF. The CDR3, as DNA: TGTGCCAGCAGTTACGAGGGAGAGACCCAGTACTTC.

This clone was detected a few times. V is TRBV18 and J is TRBJ1-2; 8 bases line up with TRBD1. The CDR3 has 14 residues. Germline V lookup: CDR1 KGHSH, CDR2 LQKENI. V gave up 2 bases and J gave up 4 bases; unmatched junction bases: 3. The CDR3 sequence is CASSPDRGAYGYTF. CDR3 coding DNA: TGTGCCAGCTCACCAGACAGGGGCGCCTATGGCTACACCTTC.

The rearrangement uses TRBV6-5 and TRBJ2-5; possible D gene TRBD2, 6 bases. Matching the DNA end better, TRBJ2-7 makes the J call doubtful. Germline V lookup: CDR1 MNHEY, CDR2 SVGAGI. The CDR3 covers 14 residues. Here the CDR3 reads CASSPRRGGYEQYF. CDR3 nucleotide sequence: TGTGCCAGCAGTCCCCGGCGGGGTGGGTACGAGCAGTACTTC.

The chain has TRBV5-6 and TRBJ2-5; TRBD1 matches at 7 bases. The DNA end lines up better with TRBJ2-7; the J call may be wrong. The CDR3 length is 14 residues. From germline, CDR1 is SGHDT and CDR2 YYEEEE. CDR3 sequence: CASSYRDRPYEQYF. Written as DNA, the CDR3 is TGTGCCAGCAGCTACCGGGACAGACCCTACGAGCAGTACTTC.